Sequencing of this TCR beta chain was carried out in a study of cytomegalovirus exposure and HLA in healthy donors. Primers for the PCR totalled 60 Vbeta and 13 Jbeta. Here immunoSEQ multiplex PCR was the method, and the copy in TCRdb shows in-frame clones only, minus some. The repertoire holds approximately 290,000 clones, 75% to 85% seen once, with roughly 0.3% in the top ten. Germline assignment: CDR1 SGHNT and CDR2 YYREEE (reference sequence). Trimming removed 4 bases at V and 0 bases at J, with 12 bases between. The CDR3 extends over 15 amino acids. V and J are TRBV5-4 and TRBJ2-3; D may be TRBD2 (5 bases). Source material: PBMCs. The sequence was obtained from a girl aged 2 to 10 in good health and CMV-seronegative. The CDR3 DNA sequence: TGTGCCAGCAGCCCGGACTCGATTAGCACAGATACGCAGTATTTT. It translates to CASSPDSISTDTQYF.